These 16 T cell receptor beta chains originate from one sample sequenced in a study of shared clonotypes between healthy human individuals. The assay was immunoSEQ multiplex PCR, and TCRdb's table has in-frame clones only and misses some. The sample includes fewer than 850,000 clones, around 96% of them seen just once. The naive CD8 subset, CD45RO-negative cells positively selected for CCR7, excluded terminally differentiated effector memory CD45RA+ cells. Sequencing was carried out using naive CD8+ T cells sorted from blood. These receptors originate from a man in his thirties or forties in good health.

In this sample, this clone turned up once. The rearrangement uses TRBV5-6 and TRBJ2-7; D uncertain. This CDR3 region has 13 residues. The V and J ends lost 0 bases and 4 bases respectively, with 8 bases between them. Germline CDR1 is SGHDT and CDR2 is YYEEEE. CDR3 nucleotides: TGTGCCAGCAGCTTGGCGGCCATATACGAGCAGTACTTC. It encodes CASSLAAIYEQYF.

CDR3: CASTDLAGGYNEQFF. The CDR3 coding sequence is TGTGCCAGCACCGACCTAGCGGGAGGCTACAATGAGCAGTTCTTC. V usage is TRBV7-6 and J usage is TRBJ2-1; 11 bases fit TRBD2. The V and J ends lost 7 bases and 3 bases, in that order; junction bases with no gene match: 5. Germline CDR1 and CDR2: SGHVS and FNYEAQ. The CDR3 sequence is 15 residues long.

The V gene is TRBV14, the J gene TRBJ2-1; 13 positions agree with TRBD2. The junction had 4 bases not matched to a gene; V was cut back by 3 bases and J by 5 bases. The CDR3 is 16 amino acids. CDR1 and CDR2 from the germline V gene are SGHDN and FVKESK. This CDR3 reads CASSQEGLAGNNEQFF. CDR3 DNA: TGTGCCAGCAGCCAGGAGGGACTAGCGGGGAACAATGAGCAGTTCTTC.

The chain links TRBV6-1 to TRBJ2-7; no clear D gene. V lost 5 bases and J lost 0, with 14 bases in between. Looked up from germline, CDR1 is MNHNS and CDR2 is SASEGT. This CDR3 is 15 amino acids long. Here the CDR3 reads CASSSPGPISYEQYF. Here the CDR3 DNA reads TGTGCCAGCAGTTCGCCAGGCCCGATCTCCTACGAGCAGTACTTC.

The gene calls are TRBV9 and TRBJ1-2, with D maybe TRBD1 (5 bases). V gave up 5 bases and J gave up 4 bases, with 9 bases separating them. The CDR3 is 12 amino acids. The germline V gene has CDR1 SGDLS and CDR2 YYNGEE. The CDR3 DNA reads TGTGCCAGCAGAAGTGACAGCTATGGCTACACCTTC. This sequence encodes CASRSDSYGYTF.

V usage is TRBV6-1 and J usage is TRBJ2-5; possible D gene TRBD2, 8 bases. Trimming shortened V by 2 bases and J by 5 bases, and 21 bases separated the two germline ends. The length of the CDR3 is 17 residues. Looked up from germline, CDR1 is MNHNS and CDR2 is SASEGT. The CDR3 reads CASSEPRTLAGQETQYF. CDR3 sequence (DNA): TGTGCCAGCAGTGAACCGCGCACATTAGCGGGACAGGAGACCCAGTACTTC.

This sequence joins TRBV29-1 and TRBJ2-7, with 9 bases aligning to TRBD2. This CDR3 spans 14 amino acids. The V gene's germline CDR1 is SQVTM and CDR2 ANQGSEA. J was trimmed by 3 bases and V by 4 bases; bases with no gene match: 7. The chain's CDR3 is CSVVLPSGDYEQYF. The CDR3 coding sequence is TGCAGCGTTGTTCTCCCTAGCGGGGACTACGAGCAGTACTTC.

The rearrangement uses TRBV28 and TRBJ2-1, with 11 bases lining up with TRBD2. Germline assignment: CDR1 MDHEN and CDR2 SYDVKM. The CDR3 has 17 amino acids. Germline trimming cut 6 bases from V and 4 bases from J; bases unmatched to any gene: 11. This chain's CDR3 is CASSFLSGRANYNEQFF. The CDR3 DNA is TGTGCCAGCAGCTTCCTTAGCGGGAGGGCGAATTACAATGAGCAGTTCTTC. Supplemented by reference TRBV28 and TRBJ2-1, the full variable domain reads DVKVTQSSRYLVKRTGEKVFLECVQDMDHENMFWYRQDPGLGLRLIYFSYDVKMKEKGDIPEGYSVSREKKERFSLILESASTNQTSMYLCASSFLSGRANYNEQFFGPGTRLTVL.

The CDR3 region has the DNA TGTGCCAGCAGCCCGGCTTTTCAGGGTGATGAGACCCAGTACTTC. Translated, it gives CASSPAFQGDETQYF. The chain is built from TRBV11-2 and TRBJ2-5; D may be TRBD1 (5 bases). CDR1 is SGHAT, CDR2 FQNNGV, per germline. Trimming stripped 5 bases from V and 5 bases from J, with 18 bases between. The CDR3 has 15 amino acids.

The genes are TRBV2 and TRBJ2-7; D gene unclear. Trimming took off 5 bases at V and 2 bases at J, with 25 bases between the two ends. CDR1 is SNHLY, CDR2 FYNNEI, per germline. There are 18 residues in the CDR3. The CDR3 loop reads CASSTHLRTDVEPYEQYF. The CDR3 coding sequence is TGTGCCAGCAGTACCCATCTTCGGACCGACGTCGAACCCTACGAGCAGTACTTC.

On this clone itself: At the DNA level, this CDR3 is encoded by other sequences in the same sample as well. This rearrangement joins TRBV27 to TRBJ2-2, with D perhaps TRBD2 (5 bases). This CDR3 comprises 14 residues. The V end lost 3 bases, the J end lost 2 bases, and 7 bases lay between the germline ends. Germline values: CDR1 MNHEY, CDR2 SMNVEV (reference sequence). The CDR3 here is CASSLLANTGELFF. DNA for the CDR3: TGTGCCAGCAGTTTGCTAGCCAACACCGGGGAGCTGTTTTTT.

The genes are TRBV11-2 and TRBJ2-2, with TRBD1 matching 11 bases. The CDR3 is 16 residues long. After removal of 3 bases from V and 7 bases from J, the junction contained 7 bases not matched to a gene. Germline assignment: CDR1 SGHAT and CDR2 FQNNGV. The CDR3 DNA follows: TGTGCCAGCAGCTTTGGACAGGGGGCCGGTGGCGGGGAGCTGTTTTTT. Protein: CASSFGQGAGGGELFF.

As regards this clone: Within the sample, other DNA sequences also encode this same CDR3. V gene TRBV4-1 combines with J gene TRBJ2-2; 7 nucleotides match TRBD1. Per germline, CDR1 MGHRA and CDR2 YSYEKL. J was trimmed by 2 bases and V by 3 bases; bases with no gene match: 6. The CDR3 runs 16 residues. The DNA of the CDR3 is TGCGCCAGCAGCCAGGCCGGGACAGAAAACACCGGGGAGCTGTTTTTT. The encoded protein is CASSQAGTENTGELFF.

The V call is TRBV19, the J call TRBJ2-7; D remains ambiguous. CDR3 length: 16 amino acids. V lost 5 bases to trimming and J lost 2 bases, with 19 bases between them. Germline V gene sequence: CDR1 LNHDA, CDR2 SQIVND (reference sequence). The CDR3 spells CASSSRDKEPTYEQYF. The CDR3 DNA sequence: TGTGCCAGTAGTTCCCGTGACAAGGAGCCCACCTACGAGCAGTACTTC.

This clone was counted once. The chain joins TRBV5-6 to TRBJ1-1, with no clear D. The germline CDR1 and CDR2 sequences are SGHDT and YYEEEE. With 4 bases removed from V and 0 bases from J, the gap between germline ends came to 16 bases. The CDR3 totals 16 residues. The CDR3 bases are TGTGCCAGCAGCGACCGAAGGGCTCGGATGAACACTGAAGCTTTCTTT. It translates to CASSDRRARMNTEAFF.

This clone was recorded once. The rearrangement uses TRBV7-9 and TRBJ2-5; D is possibly TRBD1 or TRBD2 (5 bases each). The CDR3 extends over 12 amino acids. The V gene's germline CDR1 is SEHNR and CDR2 FQNEAQ (reference sequence). V was cut by 10 bases and J by 2 bases, with 11 bases left in between. The CDR3 DNA is TGTGCCACTGGGACGGCACAAGAGACCCAGTACTTC. This codes for CATGTAQETQYF.